What follows are 19 T cell receptor beta chains derived from one specimen sequenced in a study of T cells in localized non-small cell lung cancer. TCRdb's table, derived via immunoSEQ multiplex PCR, lists solely in-frame clones and lacks some. The repertoire holds 20,000 to 25,000 clones, with about 85% as singletons. Specimen: PBMCs, collected before any cancer treatment. Receptors were obtained from a woman aged 40-70 years with stage II squamous cell lung carcinoma.

The chain recombines TRBV4-1 with TRBJ1-1; TRBD1 matches 7 bases. Germline V gene lookup returns CDR1 MGHRA and CDR2 YSYEKL. V trimming: 0 bases; J trimming: 11 bases; junction bases outside the gene matches: 9. This CDR3 comprises 14 residues. The CDR3 protein is CASSQERDSFYAFF. CDR3 nucleotide sequence: TGCGCCAGCAGCCAAGAACGGGACAGCTTCTACGCTTTCTTT.

V usage is TRBV11-3 and J usage is TRBJ2-3; D remains unclear. Germline V gene sequence: CDR1 SGHNT, CDR2 YENEEA. Trimming left V 6 bases short and J 2 bases short, with 6 bases between. CDR3 length equals 12 residues. The CDR3 sequence is CASSPSTDTQYF. CDR3 bases: TGTGCCAGCAGTCCTTCCACAGATACGCAGTATTTT.

A single count supports this clone. The chain is built from TRBV11-2 and TRBJ2-5, with D perhaps TRBD2 (5 bases). CDR1 SGHAT and CDR2 FQNNGV come from the germline V gene. The length of the CDR3 is 15 residues. V was cut by 6 bases and J by 5 bases, with 19 bases left in between. The DNA of the CDR3 is TGTGCCAGCAGGGGAGCAACGGGCCGAGGGGAGACCCAGTACTTC. Its protein product is CASRGATGRGETQYF.

The chain combines TRBV19 with TRBJ1-1, with TRBD1 matching over 11 bases. Germline lookup yields CDR1 LNHDA and CDR2 SQIVND (reference sequence). V trimming: 3 bases; J trimming: 11 bases; junction bases outside the gene matches: 11. The CDR3 runs to 15 residues. CDR3 region: CASSIRGQGAIIAFF. The CDR3 region has the DNA TGTGCCAGTAGTATCAGAGGACAGGGGGCGATTATTGCTTTCTTT.

This chain joins TRBV7-9 and TRBJ2-7; tentative D call: TRBD2 (6 bases). The V gene lost 1 base and the J gene lost 9 bases, with 7 bases spanning the gap. CDR1 and CDR2 from the germline V gene are SEHNR and FQNEAQ (reference sequence). There are 11 residues in the CDR3. As DNA, the CDR3 is TGTGCCAGCAGCTTAGGGGGGGTGCAGTACTTC. Encoded protein: CASSLGGVQYF.

The chain employs TRBV7-9 and TRBJ1-4; TRBD1 aligns across 7 bases. V was pared by 3 bases and J by 3 bases, with 4 bases of the junction left unmatched. CDR3 length equals 15 residues. Germline CDR1 SEHNR, CDR2 FQNEAQ (reference sequence). The CDR3 sequence is CASSLSTGSNEKLFF. In nucleotides, the CDR3 is TGTGCCAGCAGCTTGTCGACAGGGTCTAATGAAAAACTGTTTTTT.

This clone showed up just a few times. The germline gene is not matched at one end of the junction; a read error may be the cause. CDR3 nucleotide sequence: TGTGCCAGCAGCCTAGCGGGGCTCACCGGGGAGCTGTTTTTT. Protein: CASSLAGLTGELFF. This chain uses TRBV7-9 with TRBJ2-2; 9 bases map to TRBD2. The CDR3 sequence is 14 residues long. Germline loops: CDR1 SEHNR, CDR2 FQNEAQ (reference sequence).

J is TRBJ2-3 and V is TRBV6-6, with a tentative D call TRBD2 (6 bases). This CDR3 contains 13 residues. The ends were cut back, 2 bases at V and 6 bases at J, with 9 bases in the middle. The germline gives CDR1 MNHNY, CDR2 SVGAGI (reference sequence). CDR3 in amino acids: CASSYPGVDTQYF. CDR3 DNA: TGTGCCAGCAGTTACCCGGGGGTGGATACGCAGTATTTT.

The CDR3 DNA reads as TGCGCCAGCAGCCAAGGGGCAGTAGATGAAAAACTGTTTTTT. This translates into CASSQGAVDEKLFF. The chain recombines TRBV4-3 with TRBJ1-4, with no clear D. This CDR3 has 14 amino acids. Germline V gene data show CDR1 as LGHNA and CDR2 as YSLEER. V was cut by 1 base and J by 6 bases, with 9 bases left in between.

As for this clone: The junction differs from germline at one of its ends, possibly a read error. The sample has other DNA sequences that encode this CDR3 too. The chain carries TRBV28 and TRBJ2-7, with D tentatively TRBD2 (5 bases). This CDR3 has 11 residues. Germline values: CDR1 MDHEN, CDR2 SYDVKM. DNA for the CDR3: TGTGCCAGCACAGGAGGATACGAACAGTACTTC. This translates into CASTGGYEQYF.

V and J are TRBV29-1 and TRBJ2-1, with 14 positions matching TRBD2. The CDR3 totals 16 residues. V gave up 6 bases and J gave up 3 bases; unmatched junction bases: 7. CDR1 and CDR2 (germline): SQVTM, ANQGSEA. In DNA, the CDR3 is TGCAGCGTCCCACTGACTAGCGGGAGGGACTACAATGAGCAGTTCTTC. Translating gives CSVPLTSGRDYNEQFF.

The chain is built from TRBV5-6 and TRBJ2-3; a possible D gene is TRBD2 (6 bases). Germline V gives CDR1 SGHDT, CDR2 YYEEEE. The CDR3 sequence is 12 residues long. Trimming removed 2 bases from V and 8 bases from J, with 9 bases in between. The CDR3 reads CASSFSRGTQYF. In nucleotides, the CDR3 is TGTGCCAGCAGCTTCTCGCGGGGTACGCAGTATTTT.

The V call is TRBV5-6, the J call TRBJ1-4; weak D call: TRBD1 (6 bases). Germline V lookup: CDR1 SGHDT, CDR2 YYEEEE. V lost 4 bases to trimming and J lost 4 bases, with 14 bases between them. The CDR3 consists of 15 residues. In nucleotides, the CDR3 is TGTGCCAGCAGCCCTGGACAGCGAGTTAATGAAAAACTGTTTTTT. It specifies CASSPGQRVNEKLFF.

The chain is built from TRBV9 and TRBJ2-1; no definite D call. CDR1 is SGDLS and CDR2 is YYNGEE in the germline V gene. Trimming removed 0 bases at V and 9 bases at J, with 10 bases between. This CDR3 region has 13 residues. The CDR3 DNA reads as TGTGCCAGCAGCGTAGTCGGGTATTCTGAGCAGTTCTTC. It encodes CASSVVGYSEQFF.

This clone has only one observation. The V and J genes are TRBV4-1 and TRBJ1-1; no reliable D call. This CDR3 is built from 16 residues. Trimming shortened V by 0 bases and J by 10 bases, and 21 bases separated the two germline ends. From germline, CDR1 is MGHRA and CDR2 YSYEKL. In nucleotides, the CDR3 is TGCGCCAGCAGCCAAGAAGGCGTCCAGGTGGGATCAGGAGCTTTCTTT. As protein: CASSQEGVQVGSGAFF.

The rearrangement joins TRBV27 to TRBJ2-7; TRBD1 agrees at 9 bases. V lost 0 bases to trimming and J lost 3 bases; unmatched junction nucleotides: 9. The CDR3 loop spans 17 amino acids. CDR1 is MNHEY and CDR2 is SMNVEV in the germline V gene (reference sequence). The CDR3 here is CASSLSGSQGAYYEQYF. The CDR3 coding sequence is TGTGCCAGCAGTTTATCGGGCTCACAGGGGGCTTACTACGAGCAGTACTTC.

V usage is TRBV29-1 and J usage is TRBJ2-3; the match to TRBD2 covers 10 bases. The junction had 3 bases not matched to a gene; V was cut back by 4 bases and J by 5 bases. Germline CDR1 is SQVTM and CDR2 is ANQGSEA. The CDR3 loop spans 13 amino acids. The CDR3 reads CSVVGTSVDTQYF. The DNA for the CDR3 is TGCAGCGTTGTCGGGACTAGCGTAGATACGCAGTATTTT.

By share, this clone counts as medium-sized. The genes are TRBV5-8 and TRBJ2-4; D ambiguous. The ends were cut back, 4 bases at V and 0 bases at J, with 11 bases in the middle. Germline V lookup: CDR1 SGHTS, CDR2 YDEGEE. The CDR3 contains 15 residues. The CDR3 region is CASSVALGAKNIQYF. The CDR3 coding sequence is TGTGCCAGCAGCGTGGCCCTAGGAGCCAAAAACATTCAGTACTTC.

V gene TRBV10-2 combines with J gene TRBJ1-1; D may be TRBD1 (5 bases). V lost 8 bases, J lost 0 bases, and 13 bases lay in between. This CDR3 is 14 amino acids long. Looked up from germline, CDR1 is WSHSY and CDR2 is SAAADI. Here the CDR3 reads CASAEGLMNTEAFF. CDR3 nucleotide sequence: TGCGCCAGCGCGGAGGGGTTGATGAACACTGAAGCTTTCTTT.